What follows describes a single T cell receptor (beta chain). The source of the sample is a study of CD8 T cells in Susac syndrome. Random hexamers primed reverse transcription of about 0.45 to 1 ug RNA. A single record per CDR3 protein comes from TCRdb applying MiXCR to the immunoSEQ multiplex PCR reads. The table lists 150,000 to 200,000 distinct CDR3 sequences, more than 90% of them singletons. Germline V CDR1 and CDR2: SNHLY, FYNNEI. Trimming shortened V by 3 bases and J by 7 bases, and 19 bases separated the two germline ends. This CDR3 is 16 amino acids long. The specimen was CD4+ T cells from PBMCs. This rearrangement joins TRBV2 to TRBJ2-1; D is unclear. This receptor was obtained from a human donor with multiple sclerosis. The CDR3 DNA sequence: TGTGCCAGCAGTGATCTTGGGGTGGCACCGATTAATGAGCAGTTCTTC. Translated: CASSDLGVAPINEQFF.